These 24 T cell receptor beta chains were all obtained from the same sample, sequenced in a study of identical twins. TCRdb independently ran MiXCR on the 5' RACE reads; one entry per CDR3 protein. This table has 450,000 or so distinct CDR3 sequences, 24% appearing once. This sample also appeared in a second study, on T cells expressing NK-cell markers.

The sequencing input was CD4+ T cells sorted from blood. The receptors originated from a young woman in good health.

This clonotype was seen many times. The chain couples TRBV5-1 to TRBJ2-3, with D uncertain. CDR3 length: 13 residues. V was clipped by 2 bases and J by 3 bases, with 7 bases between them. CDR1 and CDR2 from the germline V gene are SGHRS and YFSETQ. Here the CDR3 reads CASSFQGTDTQYF. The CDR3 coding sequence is TGCGCCAGCAGCTTTCAAGGTACAGATACGCAGTATTTT. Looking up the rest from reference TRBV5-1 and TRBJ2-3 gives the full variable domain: KAGVTQTPRYLIKTRGQQVTLSCSPISGHRSVSWYQQTPGQGLQFLFEYFSETQRNKGNFPGRFSGRQFSNSRSEMNVSTLELGDSALYLCASSFQGTDTQYFGPGTRLTVL.

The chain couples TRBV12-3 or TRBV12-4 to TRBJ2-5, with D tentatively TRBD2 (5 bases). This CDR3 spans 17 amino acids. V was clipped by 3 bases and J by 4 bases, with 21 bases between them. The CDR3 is CASSFLWGEKRRETQYF. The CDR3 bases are TGTGCCAGCAGTTTTTTGTGGGGAGAGAAACGGAGAGAGACCCAGTACTTC.

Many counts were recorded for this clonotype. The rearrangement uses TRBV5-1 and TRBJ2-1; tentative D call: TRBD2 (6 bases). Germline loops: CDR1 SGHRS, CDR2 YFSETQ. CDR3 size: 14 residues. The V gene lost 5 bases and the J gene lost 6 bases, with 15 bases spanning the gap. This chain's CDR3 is CASSFIPGGNEQFF. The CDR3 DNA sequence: TGCGCCAGCAGTTTCATTCCCGGGGGCAATGAGCAGTTCTTC.

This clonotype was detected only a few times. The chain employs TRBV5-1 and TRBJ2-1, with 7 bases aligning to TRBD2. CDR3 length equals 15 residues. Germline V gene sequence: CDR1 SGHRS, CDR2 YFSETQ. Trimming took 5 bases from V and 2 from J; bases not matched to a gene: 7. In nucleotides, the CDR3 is TGCGCCAGCAGGGGGGGAGGGAACACCTACAATGAGCAGTTCTTC. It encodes CASRGGGNTYNEQFF.

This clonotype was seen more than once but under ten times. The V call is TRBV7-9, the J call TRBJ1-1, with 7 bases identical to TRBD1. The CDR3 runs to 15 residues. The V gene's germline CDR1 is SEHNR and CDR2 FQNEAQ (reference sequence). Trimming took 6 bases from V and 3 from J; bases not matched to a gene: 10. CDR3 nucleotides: TGTGCCAGCAGTCTCCTCACAGGGGCGGACACTGAAGCTTTCTTT. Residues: CASSLLTGADTEAFF.

The CDR3 is CASSYSGQGGFYGYTF. CDR3 sequence (DNA): TGTGCCAGCAGTTACTCGGGGCAAGGAGGGTTCTATGGCTACACCTTC. The genes are TRBV6-5 and TRBJ1-2; the D gene is possibly TRBD1 (5 bases). The CDR3 is 16 amino acids. Germline V gives CDR1 MNHEY, CDR2 SVGAGI. V lost 0 bases and J 4 bases, leaving 15 bases between the germline ends.

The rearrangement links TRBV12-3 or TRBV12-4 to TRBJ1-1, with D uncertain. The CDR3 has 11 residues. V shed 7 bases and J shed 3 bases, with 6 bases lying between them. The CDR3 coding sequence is TGTGCCAGCACCACATACACTGAAGCTTTCTTT. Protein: CASTTYTEAFF.

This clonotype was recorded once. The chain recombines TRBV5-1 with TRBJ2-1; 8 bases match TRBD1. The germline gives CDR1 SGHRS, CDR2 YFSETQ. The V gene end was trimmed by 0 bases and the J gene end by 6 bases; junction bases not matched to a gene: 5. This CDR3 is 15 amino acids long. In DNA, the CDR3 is TGCGCCAGCAGCTTGGAAGGACAGGGATTCAATGAGCAGTTCTTC. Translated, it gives CASSLEGQGFNEQFF.

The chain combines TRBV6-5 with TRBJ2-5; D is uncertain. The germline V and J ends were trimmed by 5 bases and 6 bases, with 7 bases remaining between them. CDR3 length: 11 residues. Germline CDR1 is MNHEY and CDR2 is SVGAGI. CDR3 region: CASSKFKTQYF. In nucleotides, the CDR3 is TGTGCCAGCAGTAAATTTAAGACCCAGTACTTC.

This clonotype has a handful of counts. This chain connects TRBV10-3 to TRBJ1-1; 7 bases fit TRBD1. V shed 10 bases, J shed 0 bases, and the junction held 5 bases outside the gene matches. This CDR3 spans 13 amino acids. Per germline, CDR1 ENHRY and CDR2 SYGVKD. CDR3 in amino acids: CATQGEMNTEAFF. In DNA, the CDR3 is TGTGCCACCCAGGGGGAGATGAACACTGAAGCTTTCTTT.

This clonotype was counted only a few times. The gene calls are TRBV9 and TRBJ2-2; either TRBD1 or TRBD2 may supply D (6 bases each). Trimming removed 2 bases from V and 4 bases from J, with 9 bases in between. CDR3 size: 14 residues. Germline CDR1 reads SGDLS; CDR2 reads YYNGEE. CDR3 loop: CASSVRGGTGELFF. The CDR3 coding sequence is TGTGCCAGCAGCGTCAGGGGAGGCACCGGGGAGCTGTTTTTT.

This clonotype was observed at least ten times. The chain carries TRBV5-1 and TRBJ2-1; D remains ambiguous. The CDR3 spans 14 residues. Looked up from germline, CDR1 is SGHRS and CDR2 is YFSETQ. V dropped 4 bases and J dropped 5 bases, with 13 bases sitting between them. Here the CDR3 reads CASSLGRENNEQFF. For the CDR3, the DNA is TGCGCCAGCAGCCTAGGACGCGAGAACAATGAGCAGTTCTTC.

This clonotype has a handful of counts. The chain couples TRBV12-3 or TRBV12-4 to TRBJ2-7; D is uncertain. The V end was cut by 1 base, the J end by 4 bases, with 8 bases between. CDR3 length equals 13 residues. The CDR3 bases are TGTGCCAGCAGTTTAGACGGGCGGTACGAGCAGTACTTC. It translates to CASSLDGRYEQYF.

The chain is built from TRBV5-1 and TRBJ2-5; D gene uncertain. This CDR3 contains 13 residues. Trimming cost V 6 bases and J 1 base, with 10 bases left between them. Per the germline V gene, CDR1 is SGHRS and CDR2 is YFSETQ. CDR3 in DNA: TGCGCCAGCACCGCAAGTCCCCAAGAGACCCAGTACTTC. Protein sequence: CASTASPQETQYF.

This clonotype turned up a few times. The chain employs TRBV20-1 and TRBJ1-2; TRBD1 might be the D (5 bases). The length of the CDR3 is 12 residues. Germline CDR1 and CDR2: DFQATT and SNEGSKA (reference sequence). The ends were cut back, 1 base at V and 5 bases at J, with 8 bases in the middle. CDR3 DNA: TGCAGTGCTAGAGCAAGGGGTTATGGCTACACCTTC. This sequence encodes CSARARGYGYTF.

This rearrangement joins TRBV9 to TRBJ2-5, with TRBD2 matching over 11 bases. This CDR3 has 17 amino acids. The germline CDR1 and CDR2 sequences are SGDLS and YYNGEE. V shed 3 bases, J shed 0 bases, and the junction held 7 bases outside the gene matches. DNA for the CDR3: TGTGCCAGCAGCGCCGGACTAGCGGGCGCTTACCAAGAGACCCAGTACTTC. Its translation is CASSAGLAGAYQETQYF.

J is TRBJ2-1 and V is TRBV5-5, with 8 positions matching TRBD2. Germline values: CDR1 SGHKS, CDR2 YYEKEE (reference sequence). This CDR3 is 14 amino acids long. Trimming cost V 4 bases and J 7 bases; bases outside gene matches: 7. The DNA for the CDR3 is TGTGCCAGCAGCACGGGACTAGGACGGAATGAGCAGTTCTTC. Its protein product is CASSTGLGRNEQFF. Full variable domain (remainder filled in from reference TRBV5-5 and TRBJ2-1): DAGVTQSPTHLIKTRGQQVTLRCSPISGHKSVSWYQQVLGQGPQFIFQYYEKEERGRGNFPDRFSARQFPNYSSELNVNALLLGDSALYLCASSTGLGRNEQFFGPGTRLTVL.

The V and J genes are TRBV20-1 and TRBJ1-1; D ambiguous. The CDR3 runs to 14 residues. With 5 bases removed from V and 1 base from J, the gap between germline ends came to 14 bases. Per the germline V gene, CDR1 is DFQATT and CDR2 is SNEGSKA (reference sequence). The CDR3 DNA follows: TGCAGTGCTCCCCAACCCTACAGGAACACTGAAGCTTTCTTT. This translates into CSAPQPYRNTEAFF.

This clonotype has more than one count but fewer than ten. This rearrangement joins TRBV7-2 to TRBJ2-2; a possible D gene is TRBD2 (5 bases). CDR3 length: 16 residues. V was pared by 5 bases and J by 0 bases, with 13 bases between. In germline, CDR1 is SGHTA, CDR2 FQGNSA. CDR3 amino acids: CASSPPGAANTGELFF. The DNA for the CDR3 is TGTGCCAGCAGCCCCCCCGGAGCGGCGAACACCGGGGAGCTGTTTTTT.

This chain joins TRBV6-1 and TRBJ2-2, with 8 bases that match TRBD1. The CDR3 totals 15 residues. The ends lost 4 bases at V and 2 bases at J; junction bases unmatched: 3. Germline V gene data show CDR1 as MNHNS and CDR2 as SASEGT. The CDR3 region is CASSGDRGNTGELFF. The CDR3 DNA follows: TGTGCCAGCAGTGGCGACAGGGGAAACACCGGGGAGCTGTTTTTT.

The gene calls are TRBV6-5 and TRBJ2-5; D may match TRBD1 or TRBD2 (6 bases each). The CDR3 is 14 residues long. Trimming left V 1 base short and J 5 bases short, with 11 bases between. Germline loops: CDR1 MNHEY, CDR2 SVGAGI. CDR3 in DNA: TGTGCCAGCAGTTACTGGGGGGCTGGGGAGACCCAGTACTTC. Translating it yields CASSYWGAGETQYF.

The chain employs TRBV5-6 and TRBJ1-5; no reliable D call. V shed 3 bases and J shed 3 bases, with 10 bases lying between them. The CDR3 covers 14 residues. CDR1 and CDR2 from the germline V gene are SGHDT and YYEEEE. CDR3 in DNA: TGTGCCAGCAGCTCTGAACGATTCAATCAGCCCCAGCATTTT. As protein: CASSSERFNQPQHF.

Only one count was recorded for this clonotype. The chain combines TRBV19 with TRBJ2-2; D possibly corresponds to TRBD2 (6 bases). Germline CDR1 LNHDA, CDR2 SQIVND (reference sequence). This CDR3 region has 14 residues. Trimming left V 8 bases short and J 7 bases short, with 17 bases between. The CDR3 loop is CASLMTRAGGELFF. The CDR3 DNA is TGTGCCAGTCTGATGACTAGAGCGGGCGGGGAGCTGTTTTTT. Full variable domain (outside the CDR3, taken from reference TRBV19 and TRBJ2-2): DGGITQSPKYLFRKEGQNVTLSCEQNLNHDAMYWYRQDPGQGLRLIYYSQIVNDFQKGDIAEGYSVSREKKESFPLTVTSAQKNPTAFYLCASLMTRAGGELFFGEGSRLTVL.

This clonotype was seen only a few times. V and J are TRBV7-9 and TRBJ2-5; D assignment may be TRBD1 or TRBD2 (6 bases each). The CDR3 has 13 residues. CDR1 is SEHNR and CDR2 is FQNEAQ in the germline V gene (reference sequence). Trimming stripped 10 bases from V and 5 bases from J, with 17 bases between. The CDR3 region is CATGDRRAETQYF. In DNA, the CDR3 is TGTGCCACCGGCGACAGGAGGGCTGAGACCCAGTACTTC. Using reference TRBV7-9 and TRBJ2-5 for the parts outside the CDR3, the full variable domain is DTGVSQNPRHKITKRGQNVTFRCDPISEHNRLYWYRQTLGQGPEFLTYFQNEAQLEKSRLLSDRFSAERPKGSFSTLEIQRTEQGDSAMYLCATGDRRAETQYFGPGTRLLVL.